The clone carrying this T cell receptor (beta chain) was seen only a few times. Its antigen remains unidentified. The data derive from a study of beta chain features in type 1 diabetes. Study-wide results and caveats: Significant though moderate, a shortening of TCRB CDR3s appeared in all four CD4+ subsets of Type 1 diabetes patients.

The whole isolated RNA underwent reverse transcription, so sequencing captured expressed TCRB transcripts. The data were produced by immunoSEQ multiplex PCR, yet TCRdb's version contains in-frame clones alone and is incomplete. The data contain roughly 300,000 clones, 14% of them singletons. Sequences were obtained from naive CD4+ T cells from blood. The clonotype comes from a man aged 30 to 39 with type 1 diabetes.

The CDR3 loop is CASSPIGGTSGQETQYF. The CDR3 region has the DNA TGTGCCAGCTCACCAATTGGTGGGACTAGCGGACAAGAGACCCAGTACTTC. V is TRBV18 and J is TRBJ2-5; TRBD2 agrees at 11 bases. The J segment lost 2 bases and the V segment lost 2 bases, leaving 7 bases of the junction unmatched. Germline values: CDR1 KGHSH, CDR2 LQKENI. CDR3 size: 17 residues.